The 9 T cell receptor beta chains below were found in one sample sequenced in a study of Ad26.COV2.S vaccination and SARS-CoV-2 variants. Generated by immunoSEQ multiplex PCR, the TCRdb table keeps only in-frame clones and is missing some. The sample includes around 170,000 clones, around nine tenths of them seen just once. The material sequenced was peripheral blood, taken after recovery from COVID-19. These receptors were obtained from a human donor who had recovered from COVID-19.

The J gene is TRBJ2-1, the V gene TRBV29-1; D is tentatively TRBD1 or TRBD2 (5 bases each). There are 13 residues in the CDR3. The germline V and J ends were trimmed by 6 bases and 3 bases, with 12 bases remaining between them. The germline gives CDR1 SQVTM, CDR2 ANQGSEA. The CDR3 sequence: CSVGRVNYNEQFF. CDR3 DNA: TGCAGCGTGGGACGGGTTAACTACAATGAGCAGTTCTTC.

This sequence joins TRBV2 and TRBJ2-1, with a possible D match to TRBD2 (7 bases). Germline V gene lookup returns CDR1 SNHLY and CDR2 FYNNEI. The CDR3 covers 12 residues. The V end was cut by 7 bases, the J end by 6 bases, with 10 bases between. The CDR3 region is CASKGGSNEQFF. The CDR3 DNA follows: TGTGCCAGCAAGGGGGGGAGCAATGAGCAGTTCTTC. The full variable domain, with the rest looked up from reference TRBV2 and TRBJ2-1, is EPEVTQTPSHQVTQMGQEVILRCVPISNHLYFYWYRQILGQKVEFLVSFYNNEISEKSEIFDDQFSVERPDGSNFTLKIRSTKLEDSAMYFCASKGGSNEQFFGPGTRLTVL.

The V and J genes are TRBV7-3 and TRBJ2-5; the match to TRBD2 covers 10 bases. This CDR3 is built from 17 residues. Germline CDR1 reads SGHTA; CDR2 reads FQGTGA. Trimming at V came to 1 base and at J to 2 bases, leaving 7 bases not matched to a gene. The CDR3 sequence: CASSLIGLAGDQETQYF. The CDR3 DNA follows: TGTGCCAGCAGCTTAATCGGGCTAGCGGGGGATCAAGAGACCCAGTACTTC.

A word on this clone: Distinct nucleotide sequences in the sample also encode this CDR3. This rearrangement joins TRBV2 to TRBJ1-1; 11 nucleotides agree with TRBD1. Germline V gives CDR1 SNHLY, CDR2 FYNNEI. The CDR3 loop spans 15 amino acids. The J segment lost 5 bases and the V segment lost 3 bases, leaving 5 bases of the junction unmatched. The CDR3 spells CASSEDRGRGTEAFF. DNA of the CDR3: TGTGCCAGCAGTGAGGACAGGGGGCGCGGAACTGAAGCTTTCTTT.

The chain joins TRBV7-3 to TRBJ2-2; TRBD1 matches at 7 bases. The trim removed 3 bases at V and 3 bases at J, leaving 1 base unmatched. CDR1 is SGHTA, CDR2 FQGTGA, per germline. There are 14 residues in the CDR3. CDR3 protein: CASSFDRDTGELFF. Written as DNA, the CDR3 is TGTGCCAGCAGCTTTGACAGGGACACCGGGGAGCTGTTTTTT.

The rearrangement links TRBV7-8 to TRBJ1-6, with D uncertain. V was shortened by 4 bases and J by 3 bases, with 7 bases between the two germline ends. CDR3 length: 14 residues. Per germline, CDR1 SGHVS and CDR2 FQNEAQ. Written as DNA, the CDR3 is TGTGCCAGCAGCTCGGCGAGCTATAATTCACCCCTCCACTTT. Protein sequence: CASSSASYNSPLHF.

This chain links TRBV2 with TRBJ1-6, with D unclear. The CDR3 covers 15 residues. Looked up from germline, CDR1 is SNHLY and CDR2 is FYNNEI. V was trimmed by 8 bases and J by 0 bases, leaving 11 bases between them. CDR3 sequence: CASGQRSSYNSPLHF. The CDR3 DNA is TGTGCCAGCGGCCAAAGGAGCTCCTATAATTCACCCCTCCACTTT.

This chain links TRBV19 with TRBJ2-7; TRBD1 matches 9 bases. The CDR3 is made up of 14 amino acids. Germline V gives CDR1 LNHDA, CDR2 SQIVND (reference sequence). V was clipped by 9 bases and J by 4 bases; unmatched bases: 10. DNA for the CDR3: TGTGCCAGCAGACCGGGACAGGGCAATTACGAGCAGTACTTC. It encodes CASRPGQGNYEQYF.

V gene TRBV5-4 combines with J gene TRBJ2-7; D gene uncertain. The CDR3 sequence is 14 residues long. CDR1 is SGHNT and CDR2 is YYREEE in the germline V gene (reference sequence). The ends were cut back, 4 bases at V and 2 bases at J, with 13 bases in the middle. CDR3 sequence reads: CASSERASTYEQYF. The CDR3 coding sequence is TGTGCCAGCAGCGAAAGGGCTAGTACCTACGAGCAGTACTTC.